These 8 T cell receptor beta chains were sequenced from one sample in a study of blood T cell repertoires in COVID-19. The data were produced by immunoSEQ multiplex PCR, yet TCRdb's version contains in-frame clones alone and is incomplete. The sample yields about 150,000 clones, roughly 84% seen once. Sequencing input: peripheral blood. Receptor source: a woman aged 55-69 years with COVID-19, enrolled during active disease.

The V call is TRBV25-1, the J call TRBJ1-2; D unresolved. Trimming left V 6 bases short and J 7 bases short, with 9 bases between. Looked up from germline, CDR1 is MGHDK and CDR2 is SYGVNS. This CDR3 is 11 amino acids long. CDR3 in amino acids: CASSYTGGYTF. In DNA form, the CDR3 reads TGTGCCAGCAGCTATACGGGTGGCTACACCTTC.

This chain uses TRBV5-1 with TRBJ1-1, with 8 positions matching TRBD1. V was pared by 0 bases and J by 4 bases, with 2 bases of the junction left unmatched. Germline V lookup: CDR1 SGHRS, CDR2 YFSETQ. The CDR3 loop spans 14 amino acids. CDR3 residues: CASSLAGTGTEAFF. The CDR3, as DNA: TGCGCCAGCAGCTTGGCCGGGACAGGCACTGAAGCTTTCTTT. Drawing the rest from reference TRBV5-1 and TRBJ1-1, the complete variable domain is KAGVTQTPRYLIKTRGQQVTLSCSPISGHRSVSWYQQTPGQGLQFLFEYFSETQRNKGNFPGRFSGRQFSNSRSEMNVSTLELGDSALYLCASSLAGTGTEAFFGQGTRLTVV.

The V gene is TRBV10-3, the J gene TRBJ1-2; TRBD1 matches 9 bases. The CDR3 covers 15 residues. The ends lost 2 bases at V and 4 bases at J; junction bases unmatched: 5. Per the germline V gene, CDR1 is ENHRY and CDR2 is SYGVKD. The CDR3 nucleotides are TGTGCCATCAGTGAGACGGGACAGGGAAGCTATGGCTACACCTTC. Translated: CAISETGQGSYGYTF.

The V gene is TRBV21-1, the J gene TRBJ2-3; TRBD2 was called by the table and not checked on the DNA. TRBV21-1 is noted as a pseudogene. The CDR3 extends over 13 amino acids. CDR3 nucleotide sequence: TGTGCCAGCAGCAGGTCTAGCGCAGATACGCAGTATTTT. Translated: CASSRSSADTQYF.

The rearrangement links TRBV5-1 to TRBJ1-3; the D is unclear. The V gene lost 6 bases and the J gene lost 4 bases, with 14 bases spanning the gap. Germline V gene lookup returns CDR1 SGHRS and CDR2 YFSETQ. This CDR3 region has 14 residues. The CDR3 spells CASTRGGPGNTIYF. The CDR3 DNA is TGCGCCAGCACCCGAGGCGGTCCAGGAAACACCATATATTTT.

A single count supports this clone. The rearrangement uses TRBV5-1 and TRBJ2-1; 9 bases map to TRBD2. After removal of 1 base from V and 9 bases from J, the junction contained 8 bases not matched to a gene. The CDR3 extends over 15 amino acids. CDR1 is SGHRS, CDR2 YFSETQ, per germline. The CDR3, as DNA: TGCGCCAGCAGCTTGCGGGTAGCGGGAGTGGGTGAGCAGTTCTTC. This translates into CASSLRVAGVGEQFF.

This clone was detected once. The chain links TRBV6-1 to TRBJ2-7; D is uncertain. Germline V gives CDR1 MNHNS, CDR2 SASEGT. CDR3 length equals 12 residues. The ends were cut back, 2 bases at V and 2 bases at J, with 4 bases in the middle. The CDR3 region is CASSEFTYEQYV. CDR3 DNA sequence: TGTGCCAGCAGTGAATTCACCTACGAGCAGTACGTC.

The J gene is TRBJ2-3, the V gene TRBV6-5; a weak D match, TRBD2 (6 bases). This CDR3 spans 12 amino acids. The germline V gene encodes CDR1 MNHEY and CDR2 SVGAGI. For the CDR3, the DNA is TGTGCTTGCTCCGGAGGGACAGATACGCAGTATTTT. It specifies CACSGGTDTQYF.